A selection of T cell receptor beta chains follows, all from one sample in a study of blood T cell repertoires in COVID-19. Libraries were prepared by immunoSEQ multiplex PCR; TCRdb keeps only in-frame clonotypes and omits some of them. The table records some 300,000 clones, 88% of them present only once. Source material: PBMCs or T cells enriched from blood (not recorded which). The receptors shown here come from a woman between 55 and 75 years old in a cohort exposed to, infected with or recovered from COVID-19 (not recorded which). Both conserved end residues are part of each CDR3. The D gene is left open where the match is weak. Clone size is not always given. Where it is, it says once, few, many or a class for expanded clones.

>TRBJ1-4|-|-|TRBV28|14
CASSLFGFNEKLFF
TGTGCCAGCAGTTTATTCGGGTTTAATGAAAAACTGTTTTTT
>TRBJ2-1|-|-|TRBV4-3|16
CASSQEPSSSYNEQFF
TGCGCCAGCAGCCAAGAACCCTCGAGCTCCTACAATGAGCAGTTCTTC
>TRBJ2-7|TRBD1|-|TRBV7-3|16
CASSSDIRDRGYEQYF
TGTGCCAGCAGCTCCGACATCCGGGACAGGGGTTACGAGCAGTACTTC
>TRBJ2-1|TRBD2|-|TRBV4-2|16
CASSRTAAGGYNEQFF
TGTGCCAGCAGCCGCACCGCGGCGGGAGGCTACAATGAGCAGTTCTTC
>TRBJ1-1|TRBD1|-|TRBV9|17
CASSSRQGVNPGTEAFF
TGTGCCAGCAGCTCCCGACAGGGGGTAAACCCGGGGACTGAAGCTTTCTTT
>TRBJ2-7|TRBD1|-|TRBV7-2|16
CASSLYGSGQGYEQYF
TGTGCCAGCAGCTTATATGGCTCGGGACAGGGGTACGAGCAGTACTTC
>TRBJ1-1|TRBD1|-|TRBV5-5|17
CASSLGTGGQKNTEAFF
TGTGCCAGCAGCCTAGGGACAGGGGGCCAAAAGAACACTGAAGCTTTCTTT
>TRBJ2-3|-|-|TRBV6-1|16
CASSEALAPSTDTQYF
TGTGCCAGCAGTGAGGCTCTAGCGCCTAGCACAGATACGCAGTATTTT
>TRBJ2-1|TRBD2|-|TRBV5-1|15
CASSPSGKTGNEQFF
TGCGCCAGCAGCCCCAGCGGGAAGACTGGGAATGAGCAGTTCTTC
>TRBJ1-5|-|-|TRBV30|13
CAWSVQGNQPQHF
TGTGCCTGGAGTGTACAGGGCAATCAGCCCCAGCATTTT
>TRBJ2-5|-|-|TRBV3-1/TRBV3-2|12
CASRPIGETQYF
TGTGCCAGCAGACCCATCGGAGAGACCCAGTACTTC
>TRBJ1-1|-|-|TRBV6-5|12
CASSYYRTEAFF
TGTGCCAGCAGTTACTACAGGACTGAAGCTTTCTTT
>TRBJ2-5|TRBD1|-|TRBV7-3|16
CASSLAGTGGLGTQYF
TGTGCCAGCAGCCTGGCCGGGACAGGGGGTCTTGGGACCCAGTACTTC
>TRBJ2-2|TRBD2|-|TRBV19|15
CASSTSGTLTGELFF
TGTGCCAGTAGTACCAGCGGGACCCTCACCGGGGAGCTGTTTTTT
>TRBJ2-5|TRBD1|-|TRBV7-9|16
CASSYIGTEGQETQYF
TGTGCCAGCAGCTACATCGGGACAGAGGGCCAAGAGACCCAGTACTTC
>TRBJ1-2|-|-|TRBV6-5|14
CASRPPREGGGYTF
TGTGCCAGCAGACCGCCTCGGGAGGGTGGTGGCTACACCTTC
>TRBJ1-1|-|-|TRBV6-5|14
CASSSPGGGTEAFF
TGTGCCAGCAGTTCCCCGGGTGGGGGGACTGAAGCTTTCTTT
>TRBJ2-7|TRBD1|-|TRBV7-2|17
CASSLSLLQGRSGEQYF
TGTGCCAGCAGCTTATCTCTCTTACAGGGGAGATCGGGCGAGCAGTACTTC
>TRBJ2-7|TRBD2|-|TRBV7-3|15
CASSQGLAGVHEQYF
TGTGCCAGCAGCCAAGGACTAGCGGGAGTGCACGAGCAGTACTTC
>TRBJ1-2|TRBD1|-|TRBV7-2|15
CASSPRTGGVYGYTF
TGTGCCAGCAGCCCCAGGACAGGGGGCGTGTATGGCTACACCTTC
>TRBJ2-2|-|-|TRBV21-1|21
CASSKKNPFTTSGRGRGELFF
TGTGCCAGCAGCAAAAAAAATCCTTTTACGACTAGCGGGAGGGGAAGGGGGGAGCTGTTTTTT
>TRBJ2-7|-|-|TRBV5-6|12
CASSRLDTVQYF
TGTGCCAGCAGTAGACTAGATACTGTGCAGTACTTC
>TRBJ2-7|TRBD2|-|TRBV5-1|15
CASSQEGTSVREQYF
TGCGCCAGCAGCCAAGAAGGGACTAGCGTAAGGGAGCAGTACTTC
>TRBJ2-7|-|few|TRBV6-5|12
CASSRLGGEQYF
TGTGCCAGCAGTAGACTGGGTGGCGAGCAGTACTTC
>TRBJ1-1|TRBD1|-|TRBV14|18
CASSLGSRTGPLNTEAFF
TGTGCCAGCAGCCTAGGGTCGAGGACAGGTCCTTTGAACACTGAAGCTTTCTTT
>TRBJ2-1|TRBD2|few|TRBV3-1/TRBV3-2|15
CASSPTSGSKNEQFF
TGTGCCAGCAGCCCGACTAGCGGGAGCAAGAATGAGCAGTTCTTC
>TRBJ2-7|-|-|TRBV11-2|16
CASSLLLEADLYEQYF
TGTGCCAGCAGCTTACTTCTTGAAGCGGACCTCTACGAGCAGTACTTC
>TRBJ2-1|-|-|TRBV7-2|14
CASSFSSIYNEQFF
TGTGCCAGCAGCTTTTCTAGCATTTACAATGAGCAGTTCTTC
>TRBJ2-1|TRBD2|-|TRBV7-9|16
CASSLMAGRAYNEQFF
TGTGCCAGCAGCTTAATGGCCGGGAGGGCCTATAATGAGCAGTTCTTC
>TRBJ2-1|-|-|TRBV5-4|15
CASSWGGSAHNEQFF
TGTGCCAGCAGCTGGGGAGGCAGCGCGCACAATGAGCAGTTCTTC
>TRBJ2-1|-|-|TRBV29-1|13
CSVEDPGRNEQFF
TGCAGCGTTGAAGATCCAGGGCGCAATGAGCAGTTCTTC
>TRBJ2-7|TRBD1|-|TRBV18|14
CASARQGPGSEQYF
TGTGCCAGCGCCAGACAGGGGCCGGGCAGCGAGCAGTACTTC
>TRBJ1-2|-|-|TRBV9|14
CASSVSGLNYGYTF
TGTGCCAGCAGCGTATCAGGACTTAACTATGGCTACACCTTC
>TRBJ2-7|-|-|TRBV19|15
CASSPGGGKGWEQYF
TGTGCCAGTAGCCCCGGCGGAGGGAAGGGCTGGGAGCAGTACTTC
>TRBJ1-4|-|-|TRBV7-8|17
CATMEGNHVPTNEKLFF
TGTGCCACCATGGAGGGAAATCATGTTCCCACTAATGAAAAACTGTTTTTT
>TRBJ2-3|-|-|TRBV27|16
CASKSHGGASTDTQYF
TGTGCCAGTAAGTCCCACGGCGGGGCTAGCACAGATACGCAGTATTTT
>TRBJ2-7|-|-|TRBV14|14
CASSQVGGSYEQYF
TGTGCCAGCAGCCAAGTCGGCGGCTCCTACGAGCAGTACTTC
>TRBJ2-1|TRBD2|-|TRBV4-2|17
CASSHKAGREKFNEQFF
TGTGCCAGCAGCCACAAAGCCGGGCGGGAGAAGTTCAATGAGCAGTTCTTC
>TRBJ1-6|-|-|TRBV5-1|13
CASSLDSHSPLHF
TGCGCCAGCAGCTTGGACAGCCATTCACCCCTCCACTTT
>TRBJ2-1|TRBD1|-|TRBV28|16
CASTLPGTGVWDEQFF
TGTGCCAGCACTCTACCCGGGACAGGGGTTTGGGATGAGCAGTTCTTC
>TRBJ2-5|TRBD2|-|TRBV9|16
CASSVGSGPLQETQYF
TGTGCCAGCAGCGTAGGTAGCGGGCCTCTCCAAGAGACCCAGTACTTC
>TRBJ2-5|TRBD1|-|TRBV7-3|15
CASSLIGTGKETQYF
TGTGCCAGCAGCTTAATAGGGACAGGGAAAGAGACCCAGTACTTC
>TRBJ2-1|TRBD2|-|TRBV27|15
CATFLRLAGINEQFF
TGTGCCACCTTCCTAAGACTAGCGGGAATCAATGAGCAGTTCTTC
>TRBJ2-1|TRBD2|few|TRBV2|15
CASSERSRLAGEQFF
TGTGCCAGCAGTGAAAGAAGTAGACTAGCCGGTGAGCAGTTCTTC
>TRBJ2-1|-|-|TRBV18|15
CASSPRQVSHNEQFF
TGTGCCAGCTCACCAAGGCAGGTGAGTCATAATGAGCAGTTCTTC
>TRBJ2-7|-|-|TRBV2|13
CASSVALNGEQYF
TGTGCCAGCAGTGTGGCCCTCAATGGTGAGCAGTACTTC
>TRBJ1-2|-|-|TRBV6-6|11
CASESLWGYTF
TGTGCCAGCGAAAGCCTATGGGGCTACACCTTC
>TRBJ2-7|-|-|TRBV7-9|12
CASRTGPYEQYF
TGTGCCAGCAGGACAGGCCCCTACGAGCAGTACTTC
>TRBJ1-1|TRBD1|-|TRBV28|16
CASSPQGVGRYTEAFF
TGTGCCAGCAGTCCACAGGGGGTGGGTAGGTACACTGAAGCTTTCTTT
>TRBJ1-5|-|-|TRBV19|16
CASRPTGTNSNQPQHF
TGTGCCAGTAGACCAACAGGTACTAATAGCAATCAGCCCCAGCATTTT
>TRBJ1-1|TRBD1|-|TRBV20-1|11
CNLTGDTEAFF
TGCAATCTTACAGGGGACACTGAAGCTTTCTTT
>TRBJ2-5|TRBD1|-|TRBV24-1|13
CATSHRGQETQYF
TGTGCCACCAGCCACAGGGGCCAAGAGACCCAGTACTTC
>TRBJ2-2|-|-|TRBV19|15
CASRPGVMNTGELFF
TGTGCCAGTAGGCCGGGGGTAATGAACACCGGGGAGCTGTTTTTT
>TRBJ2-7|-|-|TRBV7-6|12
CASSLGTDEQYF
TGTGCCAGCAGCTTAGGGACTGACGAGCAGTACTTC
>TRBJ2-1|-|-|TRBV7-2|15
CASSLVPGDYNEQFF
TGTGCCAGCAGCTTAGTTCCGGGAGATTACAATGAGCAGTTCTTC
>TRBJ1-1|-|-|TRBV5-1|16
CASSVGFVGVNTEAFF
TGCGCCAGCAGCGTTGGGTTCGTCGGAGTGAACACTGAAGCTTTCTTT
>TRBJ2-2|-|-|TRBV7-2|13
CASSLAASGELFF
TGTGCCAGCAGCTTAGCCGCGTCCGGGGAGCTGTTTTTT
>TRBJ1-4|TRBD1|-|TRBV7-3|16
CASRQKTGTGDEKLFF
TGTGCCAGCAGACAAAAGACGGGTACAGGGGATGAAAAACTGTTTTTT
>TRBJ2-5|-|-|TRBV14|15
CASSQNSLRRETQYF
TGTGCCAGCAGCCAGAACAGCCTTCGTCGAGAGACCCAGTACTTC